What follows describes a single T cell receptor (beta chain). The data belong to a study of control samples from healthy donors and cancer patients. Germline V lookup: CDR1 ENHRY, CDR2 SYGVKD. J was trimmed by 5 bases and V by 2 bases; bases with no gene match: 3. The CDR3 contains 14 residues. Profiled with immunoSEQ multiplex PCR; TCRdb holds only in-frame clones, not every one. The top ten hold 19% of the sample, which has 85,000 to 110,000 clones, approximately 90% seen once. The sequenced sample consisted of PBMCs. The J gene is TRBJ1-5, the V gene TRBV10-3; 7 bases are shared with TRBD1. This sequence originates from a man in his sixties with lung cancer. The CDR3 DNA sequence: TGTGCCATCAGTGAGAGACAGGGAGATCAGCCCCAGCATTTT. Encoded protein: CAISERQGDQPQHF.